A single sample gave rise to the 26 T cell receptor beta chains below, sequenced in a study of chemoradiotherapy in HPV16-positive cancers. Assay: immunoSEQ multiplex PCR; the TCRdb copy retains only in-frame clones and omits some. This sample has around 2,800 clones; 89% occur once, and the top ten carry 3% to 3.5%. This sample comprised tumor tissue, obtained from a patient who underwent chemoradiotherapy. The source of these receptors is a human donor with HPV-associated anogenital cancer.

CDR3 nucleotides: TGTGCCAGCAGCCAGGGGGCAAACACTGAAGCTTTCTTT. It codes for CASSQGANTEAFF. The genes are TRBV2 and TRBJ1-1; 8 nucleotides align to TRBD1. This CDR3 comprises 13 residues. Germline assignment: CDR1 SNHLY and CDR2 FYNNEI. Trimming cost V 6 bases and J 2 bases; bases outside gene matches: 2.

The gene calls are TRBV7-9 and TRBJ1-1; possible D gene TRBD1, 6 bases. Germline values: CDR1 SEHNR, CDR2 FQNEAQ (reference sequence). CDR3 length: 14 residues. V was trimmed by 5 bases and J by 1 base, leaving 11 bases between them. The CDR3 coding sequence is TGTGCCAGCAGCCCCGCAGGGGAGAACACTGAAGCTTTCTTT. This sequence encodes CASSPAGENTEAFF.

This clone was observed once. The V gene is TRBV7-2, the J gene TRBJ2-5; 11 nucleotides match TRBD2. CDR3 length: 18 residues. Germline CDR1 reads SGHTA; CDR2 reads FQGNSA. After removal of 5 bases from V and 0 bases from J, the junction contained 11 bases not matched to a gene. CDR3 coding DNA: TGTGCCAGCAGCCCAGCCATAGCGGGAGGGCCTGACCAAGAGACCCAGTACTTC. It is translated as CASSPAIAGGPDQETQYF.

V usage is TRBV28 and J usage is TRBJ2-7; 10 positions match TRBD2. The V gene's germline CDR1 is MDHEN and CDR2 SYDVKM. The CDR3 is 16 amino acids. V was pared by 7 bases and J by 7 bases, with 16 bases of the junction left unmatched. Written as DNA, the CDR3 is TGTGCCAGCATCGGGGCCCAAGCGGGAGGGCCGAAGGAGCAGTACTTC. Translating it yields CASIGAQAGGPKEQYF.

This clone was recorded once. The rearrangement joins TRBV9 to TRBJ2-1; TRBD2 might be the D (5 bases). This CDR3 has 14 amino acids. V was pared by 0 bases and J by 6 bases, with 10 bases between. Germline V gene data show CDR1 as SGDLS and CDR2 as YYNGEE. CDR3 DNA: TGTGCCAGCAGCGTAGAGCTCGGGGTCAATGAGCAGTTCTTC. Translated: CASSVELGVNEQFF.

The V and J genes are TRBV7-8 and TRBJ2-5, with 7 bases lining up with TRBD1. CDR3 length: 10 amino acids. Germline CDR1 reads SGHVS; CDR2 reads FQNEAQ. Here the CDR3 reads CAQGEETQYF. CDR3 sequence (DNA): TGTGCGCAGGGGGAGGAGACCCAGTACTTC.

V is TRBV6-1 and J is TRBJ2-3; D might be TRBD2 (5 bases). CDR3 size: 18 residues. Germline values: CDR1 MNHNS, CDR2 SASEGT. The germline V and J ends were trimmed by 2 bases and 2 bases, with 20 bases remaining between them. The CDR3 nucleotides are TGTGCCAGCAGTGAATGGTACGGACTCTACGATCCCACAGATACGCAGTATTTT. This sequence encodes CASSEWYGLYDPTDTQYF.

The chain links TRBV27 to TRBJ1-1, with 7 bases aligning to TRBD1. The CDR3 is 15 residues long. Germline lookup yields CDR1 MNHEY and CDR2 SMNVEV (reference sequence). J gave up 4 bases and V 3 bases, and 8 bases lay outside the gene matches. CDR3 amino acids: CASSFQRQGSTEAFF. For the CDR3, the DNA is TGTGCCAGCAGTTTCCAGCGACAGGGTTCCACTGAAGCTTTCTTT.

V gene TRBV19 combines with J gene TRBJ2-1; tentatively, D is TRBD2 (6 bases). This CDR3 is built from 20 residues. Trimming removed 0 bases from V and 4 bases from J, with 25 bases in between. Germline V CDR1 and CDR2: LNHDA, SQIVND (reference sequence). The CDR3 loop reads CASSIDLGLSHHSGYNEQFF. DNA for the CDR3: TGTGCCAGTAGTATAGATCTGGGCCTCTCGCACCATAGCGGATACAATGAGCAGTTCTTC.

This clone was seen a few times. V and J are TRBV14 and TRBJ2-7, with 11 bases that match TRBD2. Per germline, CDR1 SGHDN and CDR2 FVKESK. The CDR3 runs 17 residues. Trimming removed 3 bases from V and 7 bases from J; junction bases left unmatched: 14. The CDR3 DNA reads TGTGCCAGCAGCCAGGAAGTAGCGGGAGGGCCCAGGTGGGAGCAGTACTTC. Its translation: CASSQEVAGGPRWEQYF.

The gene calls are TRBV29-1 and TRBJ2-5, with D possibly being TRBD1 or TRBD2 (5 bases each). V lost 2 bases to trimming and J lost 1 base, with 11 bases between them. This CDR3 is built from 14 residues. CDR1 and CDR2 from the germline V gene are SQVTM and ANQGSEA. The DNA for the CDR3 is TGCAGCGTTGAATACTGGGACGGCCAAGAGACCCAGTACTTC. This codes for CSVEYWDGQETQYF.

V usage is TRBV5-1 and J usage is TRBJ1-1, with TRBD1 matching 7 bases. Germline V gene lookup returns CDR1 SGHRS and CDR2 YFSETQ. The ends lost 3 bases at V and 7 bases at J; junction bases unmatched: 3. The CDR3 runs 12 residues. The CDR3 region is CASSSGGLEAFF. For the CDR3, the DNA is TGCGCCAGCAGCTCAGGGGGTCTTGAAGCTTTCTTT. Together with reference TRBV5-1 and TRBJ1-1, the CDR3 gives the full variable domain: KAGVTQTPRYLIKTRGQQVTLSCSPISGHRSVSWYQQTPGQGLQFLFEYFSETQRNKGNFPGRFSGRQFSNSRSEMNVSTLELGDSALYLCASSSGGLEAFFGQGTRLTVV.

The V and J genes are TRBV1 and TRBJ2-3; TRBD1 is the table's D call, not checked against the DNA. TRBV1 is assigned pseudogene status. There are 13 residues in the CDR3. CDR3 in amino acids: CTPGWTDTDTQYF. The DNA of the CDR3 is TGCACCCCTGGATGGACAGACACAGATACGCAGTATTTT.

V usage is TRBV28 and J usage is TRBJ1-2, with 7 bases matching TRBD1. There are 15 residues in the CDR3. The junction had 11 bases not matched to a gene; V was cut back by 6 bases and J by 4 bases. Germline loops: CDR1 MDHEN, CDR2 SYDVKM. CDR3: CASSRQGESFYGYTF. The CDR3 DNA is TGTGCCAGCAGCCGACAGGGAGAGAGCTTCTATGGCTACACCTTC.

V usage is TRBV18 and J usage is TRBJ2-5; D ambiguous. Trimming removed 1 base from V and 0 bases from J, with 3 bases in between. The CDR3 is made up of 13 amino acids. The germline gives CDR1 KGHSH, CDR2 LQKENI. The CDR3 protein is CASSPLNQETQYF. The CDR3 nucleotides are TGTGCCAGCTCACCACTAAACCAAGAGACCCAGTACTTC.

The chain couples TRBV27 to TRBJ2-3, with TRBD2 matching 15 bases. The J segment lost 5 bases and the V segment lost 6 bases, leaving 3 bases of the junction unmatched. CDR1 MNHEY and CDR2 SMNVEV come from the germline V gene (reference sequence). The CDR3 is 15 amino acids. In nucleotides, the CDR3 is TGTGCCAGCAGCAGGGGACTAGCGGGAGGAGATACGCAGTATTTT. This gives the protein CASSRGLAGGDTQYF.

This chain links TRBV5-1 with TRBJ2-7, with 7 bases fitting TRBD1. The CDR3 has 14 residues. The V gene end was trimmed by 4 bases and the J gene end by 3 bases; junction bases not matched to a gene: 7. Germline-derived CDR1 and CDR2 are SGHRS and YFSETQ. This chain's CDR3 is CASSAKGQFYEQYF. CDR3 nucleotides: TGCGCCAGCAGCGCAAAGGGACAGTTCTACGAGCAGTACTTC.

In the case of this clone: Additional DNA sequences in this sample encode the identical CDR3. The chain uses TRBV9 and TRBJ1-1, with D possibly being TRBD1 (5 bases). Trimming pared 3 bases from V and 8 bases from J, leaving 17 bases between. The CDR3 extends over 14 amino acids. Looked up from germline, CDR1 is SGDLS and CDR2 is YYNGEE. The CDR3 DNA sequence: TGTGCCAGCAGCGCGTCAGTCCGGGGCCCAGAAGCTTTCTTT. This sequence encodes CASSASVRGPEAFF.

The V gene is TRBV10-3, the J gene TRBJ1-2; D gene uncertain. V was trimmed by 0 bases and J by 4 bases, leaving 0 bases between them. CDR3 length equals 11 residues. Germline loops: CDR1 ENHRY, CDR2 SYGVKD. CDR3 amino acids: CAISESYGYTF. The CDR3 bases are TGTGCCATCAGTGAGTCCTATGGCTACACCTTC.

Here the CDR3 reads CASTWGTAYEQYF. CDR3 DNA: TGTGCCAGCACCTGGGGGACAGCCTACGAGCAGTACTTC. The chain recombines TRBV6-6 with TRBJ2-7; 7 positions agree with TRBD1. Germline CDR1 and CDR2: MNHNY and SVGAGI (reference sequence). CDR3 length: 13 amino acids. Losses at the gene ends were 7 bases for V and 2 bases for J; bases not matched to a gene: 5.

The chain couples TRBV7-2 to TRBJ1-5; 8 bases match TRBD1. From germline, CDR1 is SGHTA and CDR2 FQGNSA. V lost 5 bases, J lost 7 bases, and 10 bases stayed unmatched. CDR3 length: 15 amino acids. The CDR3 sequence: CASSPRTGGRQPQHF. The CDR3, as DNA: TGTGCCAGCAGCCCGCGCACAGGGGGAAGGCAGCCCCAGCATTTT.

This clone was detected only a few times. The gene calls are TRBV27 and TRBJ2-3, with D possibly matching TRBD1 (5 bases). The CDR3 covers 19 residues. V was shortened by 2 bases and J by 2 bases, with 23 bases between the two germline ends. CDR1 is MNHEY and CDR2 is SMNVEV in the germline V gene (reference sequence). CDR3 residues: CASSLPTLDSPISTDTQYF. CDR3 nucleotides: TGTGCCAGCAGTTTACCAACGCTAGACAGCCCGATCTCCACAGATACGCAGTATTTT.

The rearrangement links TRBV7-8 to TRBJ2-1, with D possibly being TRBD1 or TRBD2 (5 bases each). Between the trimmed V and J ends, which lost 3 bases and 8 bases, there was a span of 11 bases. CDR3 length: 13 amino acids. Per germline, CDR1 SGHVS and CDR2 FQNEAQ. CDR3 sequence: CASSFTRGDEQFF. The DNA for the CDR3 is TGTGCCAGCAGCTTTACTAGGGGCGATGAGCAGTTCTTC.

The V call is TRBV27, the J call TRBJ1-6; 10 bases are a match to TRBD1. This CDR3 has 16 amino acids. V shed 3 bases and J 4 bases; nucleotides not matched to a gene: 3. CDR1 is MNHEY, CDR2 SMNVEV, per germline (reference sequence). The CDR3: CASSFGGQGYNSPLHF. As DNA, the CDR3 is TGTGCCAGCAGTTTTGGGGGACAGGGGTATAATTCACCCCTCCACTTT.

V gene TRBV7-9 combines with J gene TRBJ1-1; D is ambiguous. Germline V gene lookup returns CDR1 SEHNR and CDR2 FQNEAQ (reference sequence). Trimming stripped 5 bases from V and 6 bases from J, with 10 bases between. The CDR3 is 12 amino acids. As DNA, the CDR3 is TGTGCCAGCAGCGTTCAGTTCTCTGAAGCTTTCTTT. This sequence encodes CASSVQFSEAFF.

The chain uses TRBV5-1 and TRBJ1-6; 7 bases agree with TRBD1. Trimming removed 4 bases from V and 10 bases from J; junction bases left unmatched: 8. The CDR3 length is 14 residues. CDR1 and CDR2 (germline): SGHRS, YFSETQ. The CDR3 region has the DNA TGCGCCAGCAGCCCGGGACAGCCAGGATCACCCCTCCACTTT. As protein: CASSPGQPGSPLHF.